Each of the 11 T cell receptor beta chains below was sequenced from the same sample in a study of cytomegalovirus exposure and HLA in healthy donors. With 60 Vbeta and 13 Jbeta primers, the PCR was carried out. TCRdb keeps only in-frame clones here, not all; method: immunoSEQ multiplex PCR. This sample has more than 95,000 clones, with around 80% found just once. Sample: PBMCs. These receptors all stem from a man aged 25 to 45 in good health and CMV-seronegative.

Many counts were recorded for this clone. V gene TRBV2 combines with J gene TRBJ1-1; D call uncertain. Trimming removed 2 bases at V and 10 bases at J, with 14 bases between. The CDR3 runs to 13 residues. Germline V gene lookup returns CDR1 SNHLY and CDR2 FYNNEI. The chain's CDR3 is CASSEREGIGAFF. The CDR3, as DNA: TGTGCCAGCAGTGAACGGGAAGGGATCGGAGCTTTCTTT. The full variable domain, its missing parts supplied by reference TRBV2 and TRBJ1-1, is EPEVTQTPSHQVTQMGQEVILRCVPISNHLYFYWYRQILGQKVEFLVSFYNNEISEKSEIFDDQFSVERPDGSNFTLKIRSTKLEDSAMYFCASSEREGIGAFFGQGTRLTVV.

Notes on this clone: This specimen includes other DNA sequences encoding the same CDR3. The chain links TRBV11-2 to TRBJ2-7, with a weak D call TRBD2 (5 bases). The germline gives CDR1 SGHAT, CDR2 FQNNGV. This CDR3 has 12 amino acids. Trimming removed 5 bases from V and 2 bases from J, with 7 bases in between. CDR3 nucleotide sequence: TGTGCCAGCAGCCCAGCGGCCTACGAGCAGTACTTC. It encodes CASSPAAYEQYF.

This sequence joins TRBV6-5 and TRBJ1-1; tentatively, D is TRBD1 (5 bases). V was clipped by 7 bases and J by 1 base, with 10 bases between them. The germline V gene has CDR1 MNHEY and CDR2 SVGAGI. CDR3 length: 13 amino acids. CDR3 region: CASIGQANTEAFF. The CDR3 coding sequence is TGTGCCAGCATCGGACAAGCGAACACTGAAGCTTTCTTT.

The chain uses TRBV4-1 and TRBJ1-4; D gene ambiguous. Germline loops: CDR1 MGHRA, CDR2 YSYEKL. Deletions cut 0 bases from V and 13 bases from J, with 9 bases between. This CDR3 is built from 12 residues. CDR3 nucleotide sequence: TGCGCCAGCAGCCAAGAGGCGGAGTCACTGTTTTTT. It encodes CASSQEAESLFF.

V usage is TRBV4-3 and J usage is TRBJ2-3; D remains ambiguous. The V gene's germline CDR1 is LGHNA and CDR2 YSLEER. Trimming took off 1 base at V and 2 bases at J, with 7 bases between the two ends. The CDR3 is 14 amino acids. The CDR3 region is CASSQGPYTDTQYF. For the CDR3, the DNA is TGCGCCAGCAGCCAAGGGCCATACACAGATACGCAGTATTTT.

In its sample, this clone was seen a few times. The chain joins TRBV5-1 to TRBJ2-7; the match to TRBD1 covers 8 bases. The V and J ends lost 3 bases and 0 bases, in that order; junction bases with no gene match: 11. CDR3 length: 17 residues. CDR1 and CDR2 from the germline V gene are SGHRS and YFSETQ. This chain's CDR3 is CASSSPPGQDFSYEQYF. Here the CDR3 DNA reads TGCGCCAGCAGCTCGCCTCCGGGACAGGATTTCTCCTACGAGCAGTACTTC. Filled out from reference TRBV5-1 and TRBJ2-7, the complete variable domain reads KAGVTQTPRYLIKTRGQQVTLSCSPISGHRSVSWYQQTPGQGLQFLFEYFSETQRNKGNFPGRFSGRQFSNSRSEMNVSTLELGDSALYLCASSSPPGQDFSYEQYFGPGTRLTVT.

The CDR3 region has the DNA TGTGCCAGCAGCTTCAATCAGGGAAGCACTGAAGCTTTCTTT. As protein: CASSFNQGSTEAFF. The chain joins TRBV5-6 to TRBJ1-1; TRBD1 is a possible D gene (5 bases). The length of the CDR3 is 14 residues. In germline, CDR1 is SGHDT, CDR2 YYEEEE. V was pared by 2 bases and J by 4 bases, with 12 bases between.

This rearrangement joins TRBV5-1 to TRBJ2-1; D may be TRBD1 (6 bases). This CDR3 has 15 residues. V lost 7 bases, J lost 7 bases, and 21 bases lay in between. Germline V gene lookup returns CDR1 SGHRS and CDR2 YFSETQ. The CDR3 sequence: CASGQQGQPENEQFF. DNA of the CDR3: TGCGCCAGCGGGCAACAGGGTCAACCGGAGAATGAGCAGTTCTTC. The full variable domain, its missing parts supplied by reference TRBV5-1 and TRBJ2-1, is KAGVTQTPRYLIKTRGQQVTLSCSPISGHRSVSWYQQTPGQGLQFLFEYFSETQRNKGNFPGRFSGRQFSNSRSEMNVSTLELGDSALYLCASGQQGQPENEQFFGPGTRLTVL.

CDR3 in amino acids: CASSLVTAGGGYTF. CDR3 nucleotides: TGTGCCAGCAGCTTAGTTACGGCAGGGGGCGGCTACACCTTC. The chain uses TRBV7-6 and TRBJ1-2; TRBD1 matches 8 bases. CDR3 size: 14 residues. J gave up 8 bases and V 1 base, and 6 bases lay outside the gene matches. Germline V gives CDR1 SGHVS, CDR2 FNYEAQ.

The genes are TRBV6-6 and TRBJ1-6; D gene ambiguous. Per germline, CDR1 MNHNY and CDR2 SVGAGI (reference sequence). This CDR3 has 13 residues. The V end was cut by 6 bases, the J end by 6 bases, with 9 bases between. CDR3 loop: CASRYQSNSPLHF. Here the CDR3 DNA reads TGTGCCAGCAGATACCAGTCTAATTCACCCCTCCACTTT.

The chain uses TRBV5-1 and TRBJ1-3, with D unresolved. Germline V gene data show CDR1 as SGHRS and CDR2 as YFSETQ. The V gene lost 0 bases and the J gene lost 4 bases, with 11 bases spanning the gap. CDR3 length: 15 amino acids. CDR3 region: CASSLGARDGNTIYF. The CDR3 region has the DNA TGCGCCAGCAGCTTGGGGGCGAGAGACGGAAACACCATATATTTT.